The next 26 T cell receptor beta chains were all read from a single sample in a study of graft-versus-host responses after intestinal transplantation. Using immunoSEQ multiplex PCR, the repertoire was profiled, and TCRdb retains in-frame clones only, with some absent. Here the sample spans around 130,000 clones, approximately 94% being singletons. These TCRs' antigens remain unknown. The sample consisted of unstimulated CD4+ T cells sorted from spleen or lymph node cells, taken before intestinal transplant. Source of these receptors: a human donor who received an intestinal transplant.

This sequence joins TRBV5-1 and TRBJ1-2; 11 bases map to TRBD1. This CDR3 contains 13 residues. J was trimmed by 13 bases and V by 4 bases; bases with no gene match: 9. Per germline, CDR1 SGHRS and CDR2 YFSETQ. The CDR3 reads CASSVGQGGLATF. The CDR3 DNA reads TGCGCCAGCAGCGTGGGACAGGGGGGGTTGGCCACCTTC. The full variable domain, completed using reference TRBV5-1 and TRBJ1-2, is KAGVTQTPRYLIKTRGQQVTLSCSPISGHRSVSWYQQTPGQGLQFLFEYFSETQRNKGNFPGRFSGRQFSNSRSEMNVSTLELGDSALYLCASSVGQGGLATFGSGTRLTVV.

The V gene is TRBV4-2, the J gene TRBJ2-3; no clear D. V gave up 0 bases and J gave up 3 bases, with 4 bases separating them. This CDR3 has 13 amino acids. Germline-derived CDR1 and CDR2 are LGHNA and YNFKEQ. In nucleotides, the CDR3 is TGTGCCAGCAGCCAAGATTCTACAGATACGCAGTATTTT. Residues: CASSQDSTDTQYF.

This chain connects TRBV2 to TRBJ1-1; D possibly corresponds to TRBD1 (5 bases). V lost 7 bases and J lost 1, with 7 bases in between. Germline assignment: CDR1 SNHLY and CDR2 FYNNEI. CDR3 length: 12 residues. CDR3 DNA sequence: TGTGCCAGCAAGAGGGGGAACACTGAAGCTTTCTTT. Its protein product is CASKRGNTEAFF.

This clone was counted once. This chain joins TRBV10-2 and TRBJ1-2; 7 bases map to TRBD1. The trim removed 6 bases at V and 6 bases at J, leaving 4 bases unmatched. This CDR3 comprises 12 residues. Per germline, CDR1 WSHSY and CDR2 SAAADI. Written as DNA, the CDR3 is TGCGCCAGCAGGGGGACAGTTGATGGCTACACCTTC. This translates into CASRGTVDGYTF.

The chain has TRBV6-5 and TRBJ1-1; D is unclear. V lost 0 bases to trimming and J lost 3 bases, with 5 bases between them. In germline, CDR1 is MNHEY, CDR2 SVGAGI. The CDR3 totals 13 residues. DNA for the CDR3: TGTGCCAGCAGTTACTCGAGGTACACTGAAGCTTTCTTT. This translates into CASSYSRYTEAFF.

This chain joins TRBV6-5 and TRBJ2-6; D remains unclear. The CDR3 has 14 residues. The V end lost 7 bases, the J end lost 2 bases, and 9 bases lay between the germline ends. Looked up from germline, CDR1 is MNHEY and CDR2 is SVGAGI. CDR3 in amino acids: CASMKVAGANVLTF. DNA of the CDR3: TGTGCCAGCATGAAGGTGGCTGGGGCCAACGTCCTGACTTTC.

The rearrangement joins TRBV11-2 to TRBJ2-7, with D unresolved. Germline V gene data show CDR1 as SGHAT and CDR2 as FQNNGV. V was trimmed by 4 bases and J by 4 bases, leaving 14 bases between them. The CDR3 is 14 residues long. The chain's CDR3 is CASSSRLTQYEQYF. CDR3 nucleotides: TGTGCCAGCAGCTCTAGATTAACCCAATACGAGCAGTACTTC.

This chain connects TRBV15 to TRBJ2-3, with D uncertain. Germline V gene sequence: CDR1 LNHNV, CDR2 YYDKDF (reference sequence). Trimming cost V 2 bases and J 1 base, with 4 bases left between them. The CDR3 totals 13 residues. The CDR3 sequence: CATSRSGTDTQYF. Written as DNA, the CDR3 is TGTGCCACCAGCAGAAGCGGCACAGATACGCAGTATTTT.

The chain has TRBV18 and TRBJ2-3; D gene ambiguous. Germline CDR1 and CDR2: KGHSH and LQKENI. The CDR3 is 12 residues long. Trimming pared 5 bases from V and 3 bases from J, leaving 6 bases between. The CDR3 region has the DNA TGTGCCAGCTCAGTATTAACAGATACGCAGTATTTT. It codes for CASSVLTDTQYF.

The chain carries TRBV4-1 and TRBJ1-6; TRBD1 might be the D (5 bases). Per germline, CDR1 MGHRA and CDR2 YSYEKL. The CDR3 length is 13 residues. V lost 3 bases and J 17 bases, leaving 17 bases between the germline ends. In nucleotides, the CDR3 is TGCGCCAGCAGCCAGGGACCCCGGGATCGTGTCCACTTT. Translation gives CASSQGPRDRVHF.

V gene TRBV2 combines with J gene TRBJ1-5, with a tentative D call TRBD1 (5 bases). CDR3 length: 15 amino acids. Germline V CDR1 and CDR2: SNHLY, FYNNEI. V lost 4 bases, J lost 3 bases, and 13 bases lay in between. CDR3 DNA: TGTGCCAGCAGTGGGGGGAGACAGTTCAATCAGCCCCAGCATTTT. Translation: CASSGGRQFNQPQHF.

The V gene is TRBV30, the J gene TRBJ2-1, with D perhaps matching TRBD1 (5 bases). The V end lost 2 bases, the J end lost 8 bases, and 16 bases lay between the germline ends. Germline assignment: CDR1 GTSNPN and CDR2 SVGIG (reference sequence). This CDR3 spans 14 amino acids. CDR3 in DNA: TGTGCCTGGAGTAAGAGGAAGGGGATGGATGAGCAGTTCTTC. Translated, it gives CAWSKRKGMDEQFF.

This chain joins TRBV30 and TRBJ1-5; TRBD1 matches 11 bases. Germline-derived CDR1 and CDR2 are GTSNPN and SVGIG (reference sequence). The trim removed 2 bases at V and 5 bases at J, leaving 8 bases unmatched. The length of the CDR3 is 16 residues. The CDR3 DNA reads TGTGCCTGGAGTCAAGGGACAGGGGGTAGATATCAGCCCCAGCATTTT. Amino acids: CAWSQGTGGRYQPQHF.

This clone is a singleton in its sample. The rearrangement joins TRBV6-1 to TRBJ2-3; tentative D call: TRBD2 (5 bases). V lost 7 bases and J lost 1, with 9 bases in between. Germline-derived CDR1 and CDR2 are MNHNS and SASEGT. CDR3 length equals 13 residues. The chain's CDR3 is CASNQAGTDTQYF. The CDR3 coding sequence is TGTGCCAGCAACCAAGCGGGCACAGATACGCAGTATTTT.

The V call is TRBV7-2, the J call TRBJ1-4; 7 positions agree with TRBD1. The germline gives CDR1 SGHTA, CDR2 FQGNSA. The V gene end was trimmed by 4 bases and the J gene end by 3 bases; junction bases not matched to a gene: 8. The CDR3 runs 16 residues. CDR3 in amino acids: CASSSFPGTANEKLFF. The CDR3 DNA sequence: TGTGCCAGCAGCTCCTTCCCCGGGACAGCTAATGAAAAACTGTTTTTT. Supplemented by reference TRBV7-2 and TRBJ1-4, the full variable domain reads GAGVSQSPSNKVTEKGKDVELRCDPISGHTALYWYRQSLGQGLEFLIYFQGNSAPDKSGLPSDRFSAERTGGSVSTLTIQRTQQEDSAVYLCASSSFPGTANEKLFFGSGTQLSVL.

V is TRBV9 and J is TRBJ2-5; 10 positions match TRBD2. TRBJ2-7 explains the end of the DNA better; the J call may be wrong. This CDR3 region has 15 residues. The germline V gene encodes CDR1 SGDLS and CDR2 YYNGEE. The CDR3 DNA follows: TGTGCCAGCAGCGTAGATGCTAGCGGGGGCTACGAGCAGTACTTC. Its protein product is CASSVDASGGYEQYF.

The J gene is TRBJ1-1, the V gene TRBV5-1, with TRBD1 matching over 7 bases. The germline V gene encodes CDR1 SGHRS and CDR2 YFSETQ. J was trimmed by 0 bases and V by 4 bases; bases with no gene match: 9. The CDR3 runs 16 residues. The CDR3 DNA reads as TGCGCCAGCAGCCTAGTACAGGGGATCCTGAACACTGAAGCTTTCTTT. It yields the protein CASSLVQGILNTEAFF. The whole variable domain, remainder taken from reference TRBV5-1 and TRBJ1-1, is KAGVTQTPRYLIKTRGQQVTLSCSPISGHRSVSWYQQTPGQGLQFLFEYFSETQRNKGNFPGRFSGRQFSNSRSEMNVSTLELGDSALYLCASSLVQGILNTEAFFGQGTRLTVV.

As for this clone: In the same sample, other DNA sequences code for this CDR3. The CDR3 coding sequence is TGCGCCAGCAGATACCGTAGGGGAGGGAGCACAGATACGCAGTATTTT. Encoded protein: CASRYRRGGSTDTQYF. The V and J genes are TRBV5-1 and TRBJ2-3, with 7 bases matching TRBD2. Germline-derived CDR1 and CDR2 are SGHRS and YFSETQ. The CDR3 sequence is 16 residues long. V gave up 5 bases and J gave up 0 bases; unmatched junction bases: 9.

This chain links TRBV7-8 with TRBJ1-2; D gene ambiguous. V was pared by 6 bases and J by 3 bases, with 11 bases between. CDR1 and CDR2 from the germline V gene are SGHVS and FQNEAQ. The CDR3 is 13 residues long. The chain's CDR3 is CASSREKDYGYTF. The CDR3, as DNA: TGTGCCAGCAGTCGGGAGAAAGACTATGGCTACACCTTC.

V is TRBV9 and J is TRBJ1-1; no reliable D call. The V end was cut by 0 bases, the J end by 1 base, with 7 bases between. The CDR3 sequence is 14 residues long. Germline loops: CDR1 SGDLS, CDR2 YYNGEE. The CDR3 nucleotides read TGTGCCAGCAGCGTAGGCAGCTCGAACACTGAAGCTTTCTTT. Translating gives CASSVGSSNTEAFF.

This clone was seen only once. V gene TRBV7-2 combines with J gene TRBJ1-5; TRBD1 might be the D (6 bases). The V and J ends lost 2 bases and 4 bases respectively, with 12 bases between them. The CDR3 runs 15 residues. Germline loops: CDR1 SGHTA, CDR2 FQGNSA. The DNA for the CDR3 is TGTGCCAGCAGCTTACAGGGGACAAGTAATCAGCCCCAGCATTTT. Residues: CASSLQGTSNQPQHF.

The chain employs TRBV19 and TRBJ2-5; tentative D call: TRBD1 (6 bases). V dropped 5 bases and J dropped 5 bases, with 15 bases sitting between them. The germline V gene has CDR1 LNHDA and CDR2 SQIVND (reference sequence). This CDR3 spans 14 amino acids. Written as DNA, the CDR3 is TGTGCCAGTAGTGCGACCCGGGACATTGAGACCCAGTACTTC. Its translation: CASSATRDIETQYF.

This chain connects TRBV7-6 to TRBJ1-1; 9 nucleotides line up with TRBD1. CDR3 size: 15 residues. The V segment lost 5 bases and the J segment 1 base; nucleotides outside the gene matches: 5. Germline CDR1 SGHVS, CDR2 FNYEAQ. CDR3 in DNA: TGTGCCAGCAGCGTACAGGGGGCGAGGAACACTGAAGCTTTCTTT. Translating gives CASSVQGARNTEAFF.

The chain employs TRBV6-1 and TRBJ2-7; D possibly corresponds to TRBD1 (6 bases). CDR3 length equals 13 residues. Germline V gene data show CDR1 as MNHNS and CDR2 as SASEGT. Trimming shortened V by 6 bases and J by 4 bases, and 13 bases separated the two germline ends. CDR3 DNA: TGTGCCAGCAGACAGGGCTTAGAATACGAGCAGTACTTC. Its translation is CASRQGLEYEQYF.

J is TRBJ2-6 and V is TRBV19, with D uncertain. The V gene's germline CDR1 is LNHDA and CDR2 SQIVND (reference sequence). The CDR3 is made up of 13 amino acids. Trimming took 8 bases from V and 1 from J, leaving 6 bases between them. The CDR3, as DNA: TGTGCCAGTGCAAGTTCTGGGGCCAACGTCCTGACTTTC. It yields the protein CASASSGANVLTF.

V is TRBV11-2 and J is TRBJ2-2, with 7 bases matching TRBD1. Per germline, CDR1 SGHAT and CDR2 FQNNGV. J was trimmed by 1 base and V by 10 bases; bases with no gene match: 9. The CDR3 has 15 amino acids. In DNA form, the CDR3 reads TGTGCCATCAGGAGACAGGGCGGGAACACCGGGGAGCTGTTTTTT. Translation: CAIRRQGGNTGELFF.